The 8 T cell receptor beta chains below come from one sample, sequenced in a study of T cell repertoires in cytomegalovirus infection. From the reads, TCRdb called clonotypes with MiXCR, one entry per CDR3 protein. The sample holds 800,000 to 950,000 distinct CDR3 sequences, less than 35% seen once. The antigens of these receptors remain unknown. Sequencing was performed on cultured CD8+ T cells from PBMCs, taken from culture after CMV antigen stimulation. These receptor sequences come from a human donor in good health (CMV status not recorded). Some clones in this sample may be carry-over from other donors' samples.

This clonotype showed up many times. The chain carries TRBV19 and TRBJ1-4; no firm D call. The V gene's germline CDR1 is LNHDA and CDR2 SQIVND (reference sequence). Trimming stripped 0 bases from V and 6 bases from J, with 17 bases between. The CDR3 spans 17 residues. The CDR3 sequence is CASSIDLRSGLDEKLFF. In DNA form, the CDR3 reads TGTGCCAGTAGTATAGATCTACGGTCCGGACTGGATGAAAAACTGTTTTTT.

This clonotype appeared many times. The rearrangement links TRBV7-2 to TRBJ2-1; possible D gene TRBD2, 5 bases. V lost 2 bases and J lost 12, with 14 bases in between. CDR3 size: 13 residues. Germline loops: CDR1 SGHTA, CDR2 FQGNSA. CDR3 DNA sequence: TGTGCCAGCAGCTTATCGCCCCGGGAAGGGCAGTTCTTC. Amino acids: CASSLSPREGQFF.

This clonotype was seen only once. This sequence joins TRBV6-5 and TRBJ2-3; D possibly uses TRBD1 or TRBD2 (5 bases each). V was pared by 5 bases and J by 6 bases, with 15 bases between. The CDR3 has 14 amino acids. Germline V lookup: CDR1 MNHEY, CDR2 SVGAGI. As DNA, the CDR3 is TGTGCCAGCAGTCCCGGGACGGTATTGGATACGCAGTATTTT. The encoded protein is CASSPGTVLDTQYF.

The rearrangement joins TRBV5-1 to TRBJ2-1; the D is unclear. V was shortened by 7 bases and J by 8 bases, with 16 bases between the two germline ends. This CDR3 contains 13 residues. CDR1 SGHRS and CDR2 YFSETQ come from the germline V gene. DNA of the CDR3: TGCGCCAGCCGTGTGTCGCACAACTATGAGCAGTTCTTC. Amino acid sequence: CASRVSHNYEQFF.

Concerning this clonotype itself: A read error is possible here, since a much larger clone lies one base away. As DNA, the CDR3 is TGTGCCAGCAGCTTAACCGGGAGTTACTCCGGGGAGCTGTTTTTT. This sequence encodes CASSLTGSYSGELFF. V usage is TRBV7-6 and J usage is TRBJ2-2, with D perhaps matching TRBD2 (6 bases). The length of the CDR3 is 15 residues. V gave up 2 bases and J gave up 6 bases, with 13 bases separating them. Looked up from germline, CDR1 is SGHVS and CDR2 is FNYEAQ.

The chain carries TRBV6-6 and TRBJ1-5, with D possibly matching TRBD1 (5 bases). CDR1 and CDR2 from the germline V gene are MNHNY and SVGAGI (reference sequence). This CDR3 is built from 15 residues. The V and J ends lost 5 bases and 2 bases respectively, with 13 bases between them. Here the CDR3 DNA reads TGTGCCAGCAGTACCGACAGCTATGGCAATCAGCCCCAGCATTTT. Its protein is CASSTDSYGNQPQHF.

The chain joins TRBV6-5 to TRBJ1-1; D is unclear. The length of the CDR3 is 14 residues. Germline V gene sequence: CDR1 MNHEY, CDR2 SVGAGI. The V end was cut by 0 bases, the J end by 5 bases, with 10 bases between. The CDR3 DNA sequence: TGTGCCAGCAGTTACTCTGTCTCGGGTACTGAAGCTTTCTTT. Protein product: CASSYSVSGTEAFF.

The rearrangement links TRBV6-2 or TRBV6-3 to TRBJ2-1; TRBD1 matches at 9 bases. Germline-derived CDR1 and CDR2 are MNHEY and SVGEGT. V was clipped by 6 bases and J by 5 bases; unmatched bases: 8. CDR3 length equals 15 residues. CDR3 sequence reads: CASRPGTGFHNEQFF. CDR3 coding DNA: TGTGCCAGCAGGCCCGGGACAGGGTTCCACAATGAGCAGTTCTTC.